The source of this TCR beta chain is a study of blood T cell repertoires in COVID-19. Study-wide background: T cells, B-cell-depleted T cells, or PBMCs supplied cDNA or gDNA.

This clone has just a few counts. Deletions cut 0 bases from V and 8 bases from J, with 7 bases between. The CDR3 covers 12 residues. Looked up from germline, CDR1 is LNHNV and CDR2 is YYDKDF (reference sequence). Source study methods: Estimation of nucleated cell counts relied on the amplification of reference gene primers. Profiled with immunoSEQ multiplex PCR; TCRdb holds only in-frame clones, not every one. The V and J calls and clone size were taken over from that table, and D and trimming were inferred from the DNA. The table has over 55,000 clones, roughly nine tenths seen once. The sequenced sample was peripheral blood. This chain uses TRBV15 with TRBJ1-1, with D perhaps matching TRBD1 (5 bases). The receptor was isolated from a woman at least 80 years old with acute or convalescent COVID-19. The CDR3 DNA reads TGTGCCACCAGCAGAGATCGGGGGGAAGCTTTCTTT. Translation gives CATSRDRGEAFF.